A selection of T cell receptor beta chains follows, all from one sample in a study of T cell responses to AZD1222 COVID-19 vaccine. Sequencing was performed with immunoSEQ multiplex PCR; in TCRdb, only in-frame clones are kept and a portion is missing. The repertoire consists of 94,000 or so clones, with 85% to 90% occurring once and the leading ten covering approximately 30%. Sequencing was performed on peripheral blood, taken on day 0 of AZD1222 vaccination. These receptors were obtained from an adult in good health. CDR3s include the opening cysteine and the closing phenylalanine or tryptophan. The D gene is left open where the match is weak. Clone size is given for some rows only: seen once, a few or many times, or a class if the clone is expanded.

v_call	d_call	j_call	clone_size	cdr3_nt	cdr3_aa
TRBV28	NA	TRBJ1-1	NA	TGTGCCAGCAGCCGAGGATCGAACACTGAAGCTTTCTTT	CASSRGSNTEAFF
TRBV5-8	TRBD1	TRBJ2-2	NA	TGTGCCAGCAGCTGGACAGGGGCAACGGGCACCGGGGAGCTGTTTTTT	CASSWTGATGTGELFF
TRBV24-1	TRBD1	TRBJ2-7	NA	TGTGCCACCAGTGACCCCGGACAGGGGGCCTACGAGCAGTACTTC	CATSDPGQGAYEQYF
TRBV27	TRBD2	TRBJ2-1	NA	TGTGCCAGCAGTCGCGCTATGGGACTAGCGGTAGGGAATGAGCAGTTCTTC	CASSRAMGLAVGNEQFF
TRBV6-1	TRBD2	TRBJ2-7	NA	TGTGCCAGCAGTGAGGCTCTGGGCGGGGGGACGACCTCCTACGAGCAGTACTTC	CASSEALGGGTTSYEQYF
TRBV7-2	NA	TRBJ1-1	NA	TGTGCCAGCAGCTTTAGGGGGACCACTGAAGCTTTCTTT	CASSFRGTTEAFF
TRBV18	TRBD1	TRBJ1-2	NA	TGTGCCAGCTCGGAAGGGAGACCGGGACAGGGCTATGGCTACACCTTC	CASSEGRPGQGYGYTF
TRBV28	TRBD2	TRBJ2-5	NA	TGTGCCAGCAGGCGTAGGTTGGGACTAGATGGTAAAGAGACCCAGTACTTC	CASRRRLGLDGKETQYF
TRBV18	NA	TRBJ1-1	once	TGTGCCAGCTCACCACGGGCAGCTTCGAACACTGAAGCTTTCTTT	CASSPRAASNTEAFF
TRBV5-8	NA	TRBJ2-6	NA	TGTGCCAGCAGCCCCTCGTGGGGATCTGGGGCCAACGTCCTGACTTTC	CASSPSWGSGANVLTF
TRBV5-5	NA	TRBJ2-5	once	TGTGCCAGCAGAGGGAGCGTGAGCTACCAAGAGACCCAGTACTTC	CASRGSVSYQETQYF
TRBV6-5	NA	TRBJ2-5	NA	TGTGCCAGGGACGGTGAAGAGACCCAGTACTTC	CARDGEETQYF
TRBV7-9	TRBD1	TRBJ2-5	NA	TGTGCCAGCACAACGACAGGGAGAGAGACCCAGTACTTC	CASTTTGRETQYF
TRBV7-9	NA	TRBJ1-4	few	TGTGCCAGCAGCGCCCTAGGATCAACTAATGAAAAACTGTTTTTT	CASSALGSTNEKLFF
TRBV24-1	NA	TRBJ2-1	few	TGTGCCGTTAGGGGAAGCTCCTACAATGAGCAGTTCTTC	CAVRGSSYNEQFF
TRBV28	TRBD1	TRBJ2-7	few	TGTGCCAGCAGCCAGACAGGGGCGATCTCCTACGAGCAGTACTTC	CASSQTGAISYEQYF
TRBV28	TRBD1	TRBJ1-1	NA	TGTGCCAGCAGTAAAGGGGAGGGGGCGGCCACTGAAGCTTTCTTT	CASSKGEGAATEAFF
TRBV27	TRBD1	TRBJ2-3	few	TGTGCCAGCAGTTCGGCTAGGACAGGGGAGAGAGATACGCAGTATTTT	CASSSARTGERDTQYF
TRBV11-3	TRBD2	TRBJ2-1	once	TGTGCCAGCAGCGTCACTAGCGGGAGTTACAATGAGCAGTTCTTC	CASSVTSGSYNEQFF
TRBV9	TRBD2	TRBJ2-3	NA	TGTGCCAGCAGCGTAACCCTCTCACCGGGAGGGGAAGATACGCAGTATTTT	CASSVTLSPGGEDTQYF
TRBV11-2	TRBD1	TRBJ1-2	NA	TGTGCCAGCAGGCCCACAGGGGGATCTGGCTACACCTTC	CASRPTGGSGYTF
TRBV19	NA	TRBJ2-7	NA	TGTGCCAGTAGCCCCCCGAAACCGGGACTCCACGAGCAGTACTTC	CASSPPKPGLHEQYF
TRBV14	NA	TRBJ1-4	NA	TGTGCCAGCAGCCCTCTCAGCCCACTGTTTTTT	CASSPLSPLFF
TRBV6-2/TRBV6-3	NA	TRBJ2-1	NA	TGTGCCAGCAGTGCCTTAAGCCGCGATGAGCAGTTCTTC	CASSALSRDEQFF
TRBV27	NA	TRBJ2-7	NA	TGTGCCAGCAGTCTCCTCCGCGGGGTGGGGGCCTACGAGCAGTACTTC	CASSLLRGVGAYEQYF
TRBV7-9	TRBD1	TRBJ2-7	few	TGTGCCAGCAGCTTACCGCCGGGACAGGGGTTGGGAGAGCAGTACTTC	CASSLPPGQGLGEQYF
TRBV19	TRBD1	TRBJ2-3	NA	TGTGCCAGTAGTGAGAGACAGGGGGTGCCACACACAGATACGCAGTATTTT	CASSERQGVPHTDTQYF
TRBV28	TRBD1	TRBJ1-2	NA	TGTGCCAGCAATCCCCCGGGACAGGGCTATGGCTACACCTTC	CASNPPGQGYGYTF
TRBV6-5	TRBD2	TRBJ2-1	NA	TGTGCCAGCAGTTCCCAGGGTAGCGGGAGTTCAAATGAGCAGTTCTTC	CASSSQGSGSSNEQFF
TRBV5-4	NA	TRBJ2-7	NA	TGTGCCAGCAGCCAACACGGGAACCGAGACTACGAGCAGTACTTC	CASSQHGNRDYEQYF
TRBV24-1	TRBD1	TRBJ2-7	NA	TGTGCCACCTCCTATACGGGACAGGGGGGATACGAGCAGTACTTC	CATSYTGQGGYEQYF
TRBV5-1	NA	TRBJ2-7	once	TGCGCCAGCAGCTTGCAGGCCGACTACGAGCAGTACTTC	CASSLQADYEQYF
TRBV6-6	NA	TRBJ1-3	NA	TGTGCCAGCAGATCGACAGAGTCTGGAAACACCATATATTTT	CASRSTESGNTIYF
TRBV7-3	TRBD2	TRBJ2-2	few	TGTGCCAGCAGCTTACTACATAGCGGGTCGCGGACCGGGGAGCTGTTTTTT	CASSLLHSGSRTGELFF
TRBV2	NA	TRBJ1-5	NA	TGTGCCAGCAGTTGGGGTGACAATCAGCCCCAGCATTTT	CASSWGDNQPQHF
TRBV4-1	TRBD1	TRBJ2-7	NA	TGCGCCAGCAGCCAAGTTGGGAGAAACAGGGGGACCCACGAGCAGTACTTC	CASSQVGRNRGTHEQYF
TRBV27	NA	TRBJ2-1	once	TGTGCCAGCAGTTTTGGGCCCTGGTCTGGCGGACACAATGAGCAGTTCTTC	CASSFGPWSGGHNEQFF
TRBV7-2	NA	TRBJ2-5	NA	TGTGCCAGCAGCTTAGCGCAGTCAGCGGGAGAGACCCAGTACTTC	CASSLAQSAGETQYF
TRBV30	TRBD1	TRBJ1-1	NA	TGTGCCTGGAGTGTAGGACAGGGGCTTCGGAAAGCTTTCTTT	CAWSVGQGLRKAFF
TRBV6-5	NA	TRBJ1-4	NA	TGTGCCAGCATAAAAGGGGTTAATGAAAAACTGTTTTTT	CASIKGVNEKLFF
TRBV5-1	NA	TRBJ2-2	NA	TGCGCCAGCAGCTTGATAGGGGACCGGGAGCTGTTTTTT	CASSLIGDRELFF
TRBV20-1	NA	TRBJ2-2	NA	TGCAGTGCTAGTCGACAGTCCAGCGGGGAGCTGTTTTTT	CSASRQSSGELFF
TRBV5-6	TRBD1	TRBJ1-1	NA	TGTGCCAGCAGCCGCCGAGACAGGGGTTCTGAAGCTTTCTTT	CASSRRDRGSEAFF
TRBV6-4	NA	TRBJ2-1	NA	TGTGCCAGCAGTGACTCGGGAGGCTCTGGAAATGAGCAGTTCTTC	CASSDSGGSGNEQFF